This TCR beta chain derives from a study of cytomegalovirus exposure and HLA in healthy donors. The primer mix had 60 Vbeta and 13 Jbeta primers. Clones were read by immunoSEQ multiplex PCR, and TCRdb kept only the in-frame ones, dropping some. Seen here are about 160,000 clones, about 85% observed once, and the top ten hold 1%. This clone has only a few counts. Trimming cost V 3 bases and J 4 bases, with 12 bases left between them. This CDR3 is 14 amino acids long. In germline, CDR1 is LNHDA, CDR2 SQIVND (reference sequence). The sequence came from a boy between 2 and 10 years old in good health and CMV-seronegative. J is TRBJ1-1 and V is TRBV19, with a weak D call TRBD1 (6 bases). The sample comprised PBMCs. This CDR3 reads CASSIPDRLTEAFF. CDR3 DNA: TGTGCCAGTAGTATCCCTGACAGGCTCACTGAAGCTTTCTTT.